Listed below are T cell receptor beta chains from one sample, sequenced in a study of T cells in narcolepsy. Clones were read by immunoSEQ multiplex PCR, and TCRdb kept only the in-frame ones, dropping some. The data show about 43,000 clones, about nine tenths seen once. Sequencing was carried out using CD45RA- memory CD4+ T cells from PBMCs. These receptors all come from a human donor with narcolepsy. The CDR3 runs from the conserved cysteine through the conserved F or W. A D gene is named only where the DNA matches it firmly. The listing skips clone size in some rows; elsewhere it reads once, few, many or a size class.

>TRBV4-1|TRBJ1-5|-|TRBD1
CASSQATGEPQHF
TGCGCCAGCAGCCAAGCCACAGGGGAGCCCCAGCATTTT
>TRBV29-1|TRBJ1-2|once|-
CSVVSGVYGYTF
TGCAGCGTTGTTTCGGGGGTCTATGGCTACACCTTC
>TRBV6-1|TRBJ2-1|-|TRBD2
CASSARRGADEQLF
TGTGCCAGCAGTGCACGGCGGGGGGCCGATGAGCAGCTCTTC
>TRBV6-5|TRBJ2-3|-|TRBD1
CASSSVRGWTDTQYF
TGTGCCAGCAGTTCTGTCAGGGGGTGGACAGATACGCAGTATTTT
>TRBV11-2|TRBJ1-3|-|-
CASSLVSGNTIYF
TGTGCCAGCAGCCTCGTGAGTGGAAACACCATATATTTT
>TRBV9|TRBJ2-3|-|TRBD1
CASSVERGPDTQYF
TGTGCCAGCAGCGTTGAAAGGGGGCCAGATACGCAGTATTTT
>TRBV5-6|TRBJ2-2|-|-
CASSFSTGELFF
TGTGCCAGCAGCTTTTCCACCGGGGAGCTGTTTTTT
>TRBV23-1|TRBJ1-5|once|-
CASSQGWAGDYSNQPQHF
TGCGCCAGCAGTCAGGGCTGGGCGGGGGACTATAGCAATCAGCCCCAGCATTTT
>TRBV20-1|TRBJ2-7|-|TRBD1
CSAREDREQYF
TGCAGTGCTAGAGAGGACAGGGAGCAGTACTTC
>TRBV4-3|TRBJ1-3|-|-
CASSRSGVENTIYF
TGCGCCAGCAGCCGATCAGGGGTCGAAAACACCATATATTTT
>TRBV30|TRBJ1-1|once|-
CAWSSKGVLGTEAFF
TGTGCCTGGAGTTCAAAGGGGGTCTTAGGCACTGAAGCTTTCTTT
>TRBV7-8|TRBJ2-5|once|TRBD1
CASSLGTVEETQYF
TGTGCCAGCAGCCTAGGGACAGTTGAAGAGACCCAGTACTTC
>TRBV6-1|TRBJ1-4|-|TRBD1
CASSATGTGLEKLFF
TGTGCCAGCAGCGCTACCGGGACAGGGTTGGAAAAACTGTTTTTT
>TRBV28|TRBJ2-5|-|TRBD2
CASRSGGAVQTQYF
TGTGCCAGCCGGAGCGGGGGGGCCGTGCAGACCCAGTACTTC
>TRBV4-2|TRBJ2-7|once|-
CASSQGGGSGGYEQYF
TGTGCCAGCAGCCAAGGTGGAGGGAGTGGTGGCTACGAGCAGTACTTC
>TRBV28|TRBJ1-2|-|TRBD1
CASRGGTQGGGYTF
TGTGCCAGCAGAGGGGGGACCCAGGGGGGAGGCTACACCTTC
>TRBV5-4|TRBJ2-1|-|TRBD2
CASSTGLPSSYNEQFF
TGTGCCAGCAGCACGGGACTACCCAGCTCCTACAATGAGCAGTTCTTC
>TRBV7-2|TRBJ2-3|-|-
CASSSSYSDTQYF
TGTGCCAGCAGCTCATCCTATTCGGATACGCAGTATTTT
>TRBV10-1|TRBJ2-7|-|TRBD1
CASSEGGAWEQYF
TGCGCCAGCAGTGAAGGGGGCGCGTGGGAGCAGTACTTC
>TRBV28|TRBJ2-3|-|-
CASCTADTQYF
TGTGCCAGCTGTACGGCAGATACGCAGTATTTT
>TRBV5-1|TRBJ2-7|-|-
CASSLGVVSASEQYF
TGCGCCAGCAGCTTGGGAGTAGTGTCGGCCAGCGAGCAGTACTTC
>TRBV6-6|TRBJ2-7|-|-
CASSYGAVEGEQYF
TGTGCCAGCAGTTACGGGGCAGTTGAGGGAGAGCAGTACTTC
>TRBV9|TRBJ2-7|-|-
CASSVATWGEQYF
TGTGCCAGCAGCGTAGCTACGTGGGGCGAGCAGTACTTC
>TRBV10-1|TRBJ1-3|few|-
CASSDASSGNTIYF
TGCGCCAGCAGTGATGCCTCCTCTGGAAACACCATATATTTT
>TRBV9|TRBJ2-2|-|-
CASSPIGGTGELFF
TGTGCCAGCAGCCCGATTGGGGGGACCGGGGAGCTGTTTTTT
>TRBV5-1|TRBJ2-3|-|-
CASRESAPITDTQYF
TGCGCCAGCAGAGAAAGCGCTCCCATCACAGATACGCAGTATTTT
>TRBV15|TRBJ2-3|-|TRBD2
CATSRPGAREADTQYF
TGTGCCACCAGCAGACCCGGGGCGCGGGAGGCAGATACGCAGTATTTT
>TRBV28|TRBJ1-3|-|-
CASSLRQASSGNTIYF
TGTGCCAGCAGTTTAAGACAGGCGAGCTCTGGAAACACCATATATTTT
>TRBV19|TRBJ1-1|-|-
CASSTEGVNTEAFF
TGTGCCAGTAGTACTGAGGGGGTTAACACTGAAGCTTTCTTT
>TRBV6-5|TRBJ2-7|-|-
CASRTKGSYEQYF
TGTGCCAGCAGGACAAAGGGTTCCTACGAGCAGTACTTC
>TRBV4-3|TRBJ2-7|-|-
CASSQGGAGGVKQYF
TGCGCCAGCAGCCAAGGCGGGGCAGGGGGAGTGAAGCAGTACTTC
>TRBV19|TRBJ1-1|-|-
CASRMDTPNTEAFF
TGTGCCAGTAGAATGGACACCCCGAACACTGAAGCTTTCTTT
>TRBV6-1|TRBJ1-5|-|-
CASSEAFDQPQHF
TGTGCCAGCAGTGAAGCGTTTGATCAGCCCCAGCATTTT
>TRBV5-4|TRBJ1-4|-|TRBD1
CASSSGQGGATKLFF
TGTGCCAGCAGCTCCGGACAGGGGGGAGCAACAAAACTGTTTTTT
>TRBV4-1|TRBJ1-4|few|TRBD1
CASSQGDRDEKLFF
TGCGCCAGCAGCCAAGGAGACAGGGATGAAAAACTGTTTTTT
>TRBV28|TRBJ1-5|once|TRBD1
CASRDQGASGNQPQHF
TGTGCCAGCAGGGATCAGGGGGCGAGTGGCAATCAGCCCCAGCATTTT
>TRBV27|TRBJ2-6|-|-
CASRPIASGANVLTF
TGTGCCAGCAGACCCATAGCGTCTGGGGCCAACGTCCTGACTTTC
>TRBV6-1|TRBJ1-2|-|-
CASSSSYGYTF
TGTGCCAGCAGTTCGTCCTATGGCTACACCTTC
>TRBV30|TRBJ1-4|-|TRBD1
CAWSGQGQGKLFF
TGTGCCTGGTCCGGACAGGGACAGGGAAAACTGTTTTTT
>TRBV7-2|TRBJ2-7|-|TRBD1
CASSSDTTGSPHEQYF
TGTGCCAGCAGCTCAGATACGACAGGGTCCCCTCACGAGCAGTACTTC
>TRBV5-1|TRBJ1-3|-|-
CASSLSAGRDGNTIYF
TGCGCCAGCAGCTTGTCGGCCGGGAGGGATGGAAACACCATATATTTT
>TRBV2|TRBJ2-1|few|TRBD2
CASSSGGAHNEQFF
TGTGCCAGCAGCTCGGGAGGGGCCCACAATGAGCAGTTCTTC
>TRBV6-4|TRBJ2-2|-|TRBD2
CASSRSPGGIRTGELFF
TGTGCCAGCAGTCGCAGCCCGGGGGGGATAAGAACCGGGGAGCTGTTTTTT
>TRBV7-3|TRBJ2-6|-|-
CASSLGFIGASGANVLTF
TGTGCCAGCAGCTTAGGGTTCATAGGGGCCTCTGGGGCCAACGTCCTGACTTTC
>TRBV5-4|TRBJ1-1|-|-
CASSLKGAPEAFF
TGTGCCAGCAGCTTAAAGGGCGCGCCCGAAGCTTTCTTT
>TRBV19|TRBJ1-2|few|-
CAISNSPYGYTF
TGTGCCATCTCCAATAGTCCCTATGGCTACACCTTC
>TRBV5-4|TRBJ2-2|-|-
CASSLSASITGELFF
TGTGCCAGCAGCCTCTCAGCATCTATAACCGGGGAGCTGTTTTTT
>TRBV27|TRBJ2-1|-|TRBD2
CASRDSGGAYNEQFF
TGTGCCAGCAGGGACTCCGGGGGGGCCTACAATGAGCAGTTCTTC
>TRBV10-1|TRBJ2-7|once|TRBD1
CASSPGQAYEQYF
TGCGCCAGCAGTCCGGGACAGGCCTACGAGCAGTACTTC
>TRBV7-9|TRBJ2-1|-|TRBD2
CARSLGTSGRGMDEQFF
TGTGCCCGCAGCCTGGGGACTAGCGGGAGGGGGATGGATGAGCAGTTCTTC
>TRBV18|TRBJ2-3|-|-
CASSPMSTDTQYF
TGTGCCAGCTCACCAATGAGCACAGATACGCAGTATTTT